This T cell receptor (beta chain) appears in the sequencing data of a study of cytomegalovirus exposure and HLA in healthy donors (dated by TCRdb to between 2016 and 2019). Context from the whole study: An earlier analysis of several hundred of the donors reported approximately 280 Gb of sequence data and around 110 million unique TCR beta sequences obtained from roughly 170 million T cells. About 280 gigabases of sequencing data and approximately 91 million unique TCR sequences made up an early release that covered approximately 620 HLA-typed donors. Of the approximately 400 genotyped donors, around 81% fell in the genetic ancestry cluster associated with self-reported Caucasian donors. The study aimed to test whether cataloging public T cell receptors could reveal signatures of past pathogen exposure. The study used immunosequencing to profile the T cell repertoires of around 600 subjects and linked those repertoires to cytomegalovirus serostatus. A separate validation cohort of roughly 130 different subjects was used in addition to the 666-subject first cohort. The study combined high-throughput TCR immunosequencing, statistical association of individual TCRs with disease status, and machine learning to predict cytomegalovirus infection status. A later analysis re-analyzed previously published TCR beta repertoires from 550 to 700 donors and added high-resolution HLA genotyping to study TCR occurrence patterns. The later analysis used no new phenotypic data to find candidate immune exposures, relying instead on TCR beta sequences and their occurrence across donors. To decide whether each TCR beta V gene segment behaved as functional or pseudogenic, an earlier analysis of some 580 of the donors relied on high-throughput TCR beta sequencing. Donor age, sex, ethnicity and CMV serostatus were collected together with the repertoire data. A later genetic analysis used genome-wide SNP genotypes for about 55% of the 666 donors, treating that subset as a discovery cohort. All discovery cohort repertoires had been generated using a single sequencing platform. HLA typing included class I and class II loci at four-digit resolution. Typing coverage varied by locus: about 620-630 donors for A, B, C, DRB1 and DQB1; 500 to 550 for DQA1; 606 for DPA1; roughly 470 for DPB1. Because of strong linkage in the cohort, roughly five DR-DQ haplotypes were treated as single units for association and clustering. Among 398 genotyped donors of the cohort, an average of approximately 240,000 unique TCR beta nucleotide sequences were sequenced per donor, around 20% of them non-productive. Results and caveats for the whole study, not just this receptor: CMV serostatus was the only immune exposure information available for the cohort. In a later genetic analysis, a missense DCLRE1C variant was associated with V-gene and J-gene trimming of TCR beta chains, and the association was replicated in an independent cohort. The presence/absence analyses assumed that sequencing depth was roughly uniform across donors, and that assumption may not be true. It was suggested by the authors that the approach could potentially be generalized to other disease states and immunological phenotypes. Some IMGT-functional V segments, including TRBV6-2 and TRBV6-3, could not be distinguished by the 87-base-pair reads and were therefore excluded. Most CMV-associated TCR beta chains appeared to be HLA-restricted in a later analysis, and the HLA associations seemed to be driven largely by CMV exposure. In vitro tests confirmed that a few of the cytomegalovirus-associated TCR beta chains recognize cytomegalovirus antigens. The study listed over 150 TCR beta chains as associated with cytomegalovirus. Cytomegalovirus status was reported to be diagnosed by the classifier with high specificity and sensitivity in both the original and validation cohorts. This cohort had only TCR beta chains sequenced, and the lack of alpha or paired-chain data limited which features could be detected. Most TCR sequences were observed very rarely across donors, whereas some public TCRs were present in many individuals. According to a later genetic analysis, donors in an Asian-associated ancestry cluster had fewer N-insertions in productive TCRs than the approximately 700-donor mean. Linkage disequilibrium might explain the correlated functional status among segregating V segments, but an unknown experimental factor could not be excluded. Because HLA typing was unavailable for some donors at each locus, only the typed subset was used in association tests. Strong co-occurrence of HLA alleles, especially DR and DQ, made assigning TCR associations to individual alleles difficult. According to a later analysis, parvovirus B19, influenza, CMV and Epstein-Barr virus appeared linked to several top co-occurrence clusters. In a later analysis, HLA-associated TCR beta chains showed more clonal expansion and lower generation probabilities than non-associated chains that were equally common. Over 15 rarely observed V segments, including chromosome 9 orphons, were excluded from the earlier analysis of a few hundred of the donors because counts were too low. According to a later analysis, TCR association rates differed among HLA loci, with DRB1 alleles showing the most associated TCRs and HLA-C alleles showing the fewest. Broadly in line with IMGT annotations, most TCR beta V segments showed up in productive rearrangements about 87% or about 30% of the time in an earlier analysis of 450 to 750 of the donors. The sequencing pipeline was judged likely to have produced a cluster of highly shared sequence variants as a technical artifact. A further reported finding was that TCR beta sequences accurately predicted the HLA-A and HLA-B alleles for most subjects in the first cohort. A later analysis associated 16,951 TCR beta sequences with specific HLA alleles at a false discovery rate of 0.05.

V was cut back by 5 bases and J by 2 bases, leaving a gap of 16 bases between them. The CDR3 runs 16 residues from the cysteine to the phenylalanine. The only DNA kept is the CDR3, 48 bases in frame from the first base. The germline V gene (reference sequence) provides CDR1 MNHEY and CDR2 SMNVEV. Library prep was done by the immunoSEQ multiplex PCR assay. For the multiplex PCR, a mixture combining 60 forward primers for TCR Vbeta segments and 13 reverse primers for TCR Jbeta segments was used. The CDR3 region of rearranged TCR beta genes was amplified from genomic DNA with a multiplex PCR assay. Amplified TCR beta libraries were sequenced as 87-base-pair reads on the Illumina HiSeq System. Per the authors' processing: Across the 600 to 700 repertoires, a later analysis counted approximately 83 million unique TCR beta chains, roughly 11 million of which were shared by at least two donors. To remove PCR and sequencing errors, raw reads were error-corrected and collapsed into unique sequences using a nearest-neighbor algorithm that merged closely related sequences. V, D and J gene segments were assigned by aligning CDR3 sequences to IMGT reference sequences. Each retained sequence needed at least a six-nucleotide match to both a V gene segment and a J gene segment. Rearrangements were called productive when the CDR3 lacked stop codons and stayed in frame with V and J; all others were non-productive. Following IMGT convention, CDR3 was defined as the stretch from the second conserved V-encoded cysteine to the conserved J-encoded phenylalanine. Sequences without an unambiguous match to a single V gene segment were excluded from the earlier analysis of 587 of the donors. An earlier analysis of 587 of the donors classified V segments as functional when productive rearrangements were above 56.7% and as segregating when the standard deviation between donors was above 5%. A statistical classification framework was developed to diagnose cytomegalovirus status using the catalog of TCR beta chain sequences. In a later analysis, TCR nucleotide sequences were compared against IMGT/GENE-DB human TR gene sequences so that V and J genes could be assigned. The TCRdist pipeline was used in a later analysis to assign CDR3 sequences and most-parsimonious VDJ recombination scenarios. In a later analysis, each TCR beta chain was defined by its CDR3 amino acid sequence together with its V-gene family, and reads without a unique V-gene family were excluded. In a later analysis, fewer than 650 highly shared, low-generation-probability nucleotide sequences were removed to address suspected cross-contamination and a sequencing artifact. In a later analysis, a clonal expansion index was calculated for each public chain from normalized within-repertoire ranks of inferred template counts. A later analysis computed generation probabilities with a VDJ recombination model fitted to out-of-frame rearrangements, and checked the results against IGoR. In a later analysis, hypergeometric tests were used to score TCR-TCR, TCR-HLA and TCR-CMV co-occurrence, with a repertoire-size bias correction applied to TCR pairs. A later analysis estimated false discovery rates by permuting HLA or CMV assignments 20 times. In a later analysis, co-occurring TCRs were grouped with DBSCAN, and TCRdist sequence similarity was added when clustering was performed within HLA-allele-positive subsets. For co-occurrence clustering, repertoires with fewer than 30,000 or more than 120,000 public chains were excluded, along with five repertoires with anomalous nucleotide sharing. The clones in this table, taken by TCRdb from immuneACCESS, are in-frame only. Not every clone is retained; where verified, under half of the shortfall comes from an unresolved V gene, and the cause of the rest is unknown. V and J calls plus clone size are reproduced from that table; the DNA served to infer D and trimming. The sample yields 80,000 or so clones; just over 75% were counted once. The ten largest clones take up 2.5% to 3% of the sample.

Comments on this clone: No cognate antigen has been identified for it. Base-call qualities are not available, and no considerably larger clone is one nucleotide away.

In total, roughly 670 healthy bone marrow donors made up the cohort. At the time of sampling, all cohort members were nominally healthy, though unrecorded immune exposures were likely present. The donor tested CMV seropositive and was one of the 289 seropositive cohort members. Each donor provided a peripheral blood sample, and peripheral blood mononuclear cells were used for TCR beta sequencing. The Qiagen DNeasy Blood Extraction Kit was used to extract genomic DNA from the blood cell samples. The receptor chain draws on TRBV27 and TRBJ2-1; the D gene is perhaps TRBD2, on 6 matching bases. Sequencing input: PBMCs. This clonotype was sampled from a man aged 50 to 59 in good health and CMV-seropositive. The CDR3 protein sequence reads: CASSPLTSLTYNEQFF. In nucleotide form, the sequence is TGTGCCAGCAGTCCCCTTACTAGCCTTACCTACAATGAGCAGTTCTTC.